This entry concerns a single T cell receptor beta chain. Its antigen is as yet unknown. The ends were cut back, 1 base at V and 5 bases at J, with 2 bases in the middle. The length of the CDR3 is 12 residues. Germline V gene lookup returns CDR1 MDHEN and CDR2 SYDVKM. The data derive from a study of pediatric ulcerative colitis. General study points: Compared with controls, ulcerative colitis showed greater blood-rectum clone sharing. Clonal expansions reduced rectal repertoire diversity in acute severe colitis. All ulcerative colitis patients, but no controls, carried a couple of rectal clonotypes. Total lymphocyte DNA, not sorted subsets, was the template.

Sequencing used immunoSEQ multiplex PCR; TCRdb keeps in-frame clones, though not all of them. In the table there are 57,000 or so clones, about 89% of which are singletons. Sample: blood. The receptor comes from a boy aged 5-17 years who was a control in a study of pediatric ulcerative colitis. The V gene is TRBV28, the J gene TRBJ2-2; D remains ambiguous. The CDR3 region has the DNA TGTGCCAGCAGTTTATTTACCGGGGAGCTGTTTTTT. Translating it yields CASSLFTGELFF. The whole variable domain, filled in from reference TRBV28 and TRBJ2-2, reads DVKVTQSSRYLVKRTGEKVFLECVQDMDHENMFWYRQDPGLGLRLIYFSYDVKMKEKGDIPEGYSVSREKKERFSLILESASTNQTSMYLCASSLFTGELFFGEGSRLTVL.